These T cell receptor beta chains were read from a single sample in a study of T cells after yellow fever vaccination. Via MiXCR, TCRdb re-called the 5' RACE reads, giving one row per CDR3 protein. The sample records 95,000 to 150,000 distinct CDR3 sequences, 12% to 15% being singletons. The specimen comprised CD8+ T cells sorted from PBMCs, sampled 5 days after the yellow fever booster vaccination. The origin of the receptors is a man aged 18 to 30 who received the YFV17D yellow fever vaccine. Both conserved end residues are trimmed from each CDR3.

CDR3aa | j_gene | v_gene | len
ASRPRSLAGGSTDTQY | TRBJ2-3 | TRBV5-1 | 16
AISESSAYEQY | TRBJ2-7 | TRBV10-3 | 11
ASSQDVGTGLPTYGYT | TRBJ1-2 | TRBV4-2 | 16
ASSVEGVVGNSPLH | TRBJ1-6 | TRBV9 | 14
ASSQDPAVNYGYT | TRBJ1-2 | TRBV4-3 | 13
ASSQALAGETQY | TRBJ2-5 | TRBV3-1 | 12
ASSQGLVGTPLH | TRBJ1-6 | TRBV3-1 | 12
ASSLAAVGNEQF | TRBJ2-1 | TRBV5-1 | 12
ASSPRAGATDTQY | TRBJ2-3 | TRBV12-3/TRBV12-4 | 13
ASSLEVEETQY | TRBJ2-5 | TRBV9 | 11
ASRLWSGGMSYGYT | TRBJ1-2 | TRBV7-3 | 14
ASSPYWTGGRKTQY | TRBJ2-5 | TRBV27 | 14
ASSAVDSPTEAF | TRBJ1-1 | TRBV9 | 12
ASWVDGELF | TRBJ2-2 | TRBV7-6 | 9
ASNPKDRGMGEQF | TRBJ2-1 | TRBV4-1 | 13
ASSAPGQHAF | TRBJ1-1 | TRBV25-1 | 10
ASSQDRGRPEAF | TRBJ1-1 | TRBV4-3 | 12
ASGSGGAWTPTDTQY | TRBJ2-3 | TRBV2 | 15
SARTGGNYEQY | TRBJ2-7 | TRBV20-1 | 11
ASSAPGATEAF | TRBJ1-1 | TRBV28 | 11
ASRSFEYREPQAF | TRBJ1-1 | TRBV6-1 | 13
ASSSYEAFGQF | TRBJ2-1 | TRBV5-4 | 11
ASSTSELRGGYT | TRBJ1-2 | TRBV5-1 | 12
ASSRAVNTEAF | TRBJ1-1 | TRBV28 | 11
ASSLIRTGGETQY | TRBJ2-5 | TRBV7-9 | 13
ASSFPSGGKTQY | TRBJ2-5 | TRBV7-9 | 12
ASSLAPGPTDTQY | TRBJ2-3 | TRBV7-3 | 13
ASRGTSGGNTQY | TRBJ2-3 | TRBV12-3/TRBV12-4 | 12
ASSQEVGLNSGANVLT | TRBJ2-6 | TRBV4-1 | 16
ASSLDRTNQPQH | TRBJ1-5 | TRBV4-1 | 12
ASSWDRAYNEQF | TRBJ2-1 | TRBV6-6 | 12
ASSQGEQF | TRBJ2-1 | TRBV7-9 | 8
ASSFTTGEETQY | TRBJ2-5 | TRBV6-2/TRBV6-3 | 12
ASSLGATSTDTQY | TRBJ2-3 | TRBV7-9 | 13
ASSQGQGLTQNYGYT | TRBJ1-2 | TRBV4-3 | 15
ASSLALTELNYNEQF | TRBJ2-1 | TRBV7-2 | 15
ASRITGVYSNQPQH | TRBJ1-5 | TRBV28 | 14
ASSQDLTPDTQY | TRBJ2-3 | TRBV4-2 | 12
ASSQTEGLVNQPQH | TRBJ1-5 | TRBV4-1 | 14
ASSLVGTGVYDTIY | TRBJ1-3 | TRBV7-8 | 14
ASSYYEDTQY | TRBJ2-3 | TRBV6-2/TRBV6-3 | 10
ASSGGRTNTEAF | TRBJ1-1 | TRBV5-1 | 12
ASTPQWGNTGELF | TRBJ2-2 | TRBV11-2 | 13
ASQSRDGSYEQY | TRBJ2-7 | TRBV5-4 | 12
ASSPLVGDGYT | TRBJ1-2 | TRBV4-2 | 11
ASSHLGPGENTGELF | TRBJ2-2 | TRBV4-1 | 15
ASSFAHRELF | TRBJ2-2 | TRBV28 | 10
ASSYSGVGQETQY | TRBJ2-5 | TRBV6-5 | 13
ASSFPTTSTDTQY | TRBJ2-3 | TRBV5-1 | 13
ASRAGTAVVDTQY | TRBJ2-3 | TRBV6-2/TRBV6-3 | 13
ASSYRGNQETQY | TRBJ2-5 | TRBV28 | 12
ASSLDGSNYNEQF | TRBJ2-1 | TRBV5-1 | 13
ASSLLRTGNTEAF | TRBJ1-1 | TRBV7-9 | 13
ASTHPLTETSGVYNEQF | TRBJ2-1 | TRBV7-9 | 17
ASASTAGSYEQY | TRBJ2-7 | TRBV4-2 | 12
ASSLEGQGVYNEQF | TRBJ2-1 | TRBV5-5 | 14
ASSLLGGWQY | TRBJ2-7 | TRBV11-1 | 10
ASSPRTSIRNEQF | TRBJ2-1 | TRBV4-3 | 13
ASTLGGGPTDTQY | TRBJ2-3 | TRBV12-3/TRBV12-4 | 13